Listed below are T cell receptor beta chains from one sample, sequenced in a study of blood T cell repertoires in COVID-19. The protocol was immunoSEQ multiplex PCR, while the TCRdb copy is restricted to in-frame clones and leaves out a portion. The table shows hundreds of thousands of clones, with 86% occurring only once. Sequences were obtained from peripheral blood. The receptors were gathered from a woman in her 70s with COVID-19, enrolled during active disease. Each CDR3 is given with its conserved first and last residue. A D gene is named only where the DNA matches it firmly. Where a row states a size, it is once, few, many or the class of an expanded clone; other rows omit it.

length: 12
D: NA
size: NA
V: TRBV25-1
J: TRBJ1-1
DNA: TGTGCCGCCAGAGGGCTGAACACTGAAGCTTTCTTT
CDR3: CAARGLNTEAFF

length: 13
D: NA
size: NA
V: TRBV27
J: TRBJ2-7
DNA: TGTGCCAGCAGGCCGGACTGGGCCTACGAGCAGTACTTC
CDR3: CASRPDWAYEQYF

length: 14
D: TRBD1
size: NA
V: TRBV5-1
J: TRBJ2-7
DNA: TGCGCCAGCAGCTCGACAGGGGGATCCTACGAGCAGTACTTC
CDR3: CASSSTGGSYEQYF

length: 17
D: NA
size: NA
V: TRBV7-2
J: TRBJ2-6
DNA: TGTGCCAGCAGCCAAGTGCGCCGGGACATAGGTACCAACGTCCTGACTTTC
CDR3: CASSQVRRDIGTNVLTF

length: 14
D: TRBD1
size: NA
V: TRBV2
J: TRBJ2-5
DNA: TGTGCCAGCAGTCCCCAGGGGGCCGGAGAGACCCAGTACTTC
CDR3: CASSPQGAGETQYF

length: 13
D: NA
size: NA
V: TRBV1
J: TRBJ2-1
DNA: TGCACCACCCCTAGAGGGCCTGTGGATGAGCAGTTCTTC
CDR3: CTTPRGPVDEQFF

length: 16
D: TRBD2
size: NA
V: TRBV5-1
J: TRBJ2-2
DNA: TGCGCCAGCAGCCTCCGAGCGGGGGAGCTCACCGGGGAGCTGTTTTTT
CDR3: CASSLRAGELTGELFF

length: 16
D: TRBD2
size: NA
V: TRBV27
J: TRBJ2-7
DNA: TGTGCCAGCAGTTCCCTGTTAGCGGGGGCCGCTCTAGGGCAGTACTTC
CDR3: CASSSLLAGAALGQYF

length: 13
D: TRBD1
size: NA
V: TRBV2
J: TRBJ1-5
DNA: TGTGCCAGCAGGGACAGGGGCAATCAGCCCCAGCATTTT
CDR3: CASRDRGNQPQHF

length: 18
D: TRBD1
size: NA
V: TRBV7-2
J: TRBJ1-1
DNA: TGTGCCAGCAGCCGTCAAGGGACAGGGGGGAGAATGAACACTGAAGCTTTCTTT
CDR3: CASSRQGTGGRMNTEAFF

length: 14
D: NA
size: NA
V: TRBV2
J: TRBJ1-4
DNA: TGTGCCAGCACCTCCCAAGGGAGAGGTGAAAAACTGTTTTTT
CDR3: CASTSQGRGEKLFF

length: 14
D: NA
size: many
V: TRBV24-1
J: TRBJ1-5
DNA: TGTGCCACCAGTGGTGGGCAGGGGAGTCAGCCCCAGCATTTT
CDR3: CATSGGQGSQPQHF

length: 12
D: NA
size: NA
V: TRBV11-2
J: TRBJ2-1
DNA: TGTGCCAGCCAGGGATCCTACAATGAGCAGTTCTTC
CDR3: CASQGSYNEQFF

length: 13
D: NA
size: NA
V: TRBV29-1
J: TRBJ2-2
DNA: TGCAGCGGAGGGAGGACGAACACCGGGGAGCTGTTTTTT
CDR3: CSGGRTNTGELFF

length: 13
D: NA
size: NA
V: TRBV6-5
J: TRBJ1-1
DNA: TGTGCCAGCAGTTACTCGTTATTTACTGAAGCTTTCTTT
CDR3: CASSYSLFTEAFF

length: 17
D: TRBD1
size: few
V: TRBV4-2
J: TRBJ2-1
DNA: TGTGCCAGCAGCCAAGATGGGGGGACAGGAGTCTACAATGAGCAGTTCTTC
CDR3: CASSQDGGTGVYNEQFF

length: 14
D: NA
size: NA
V: TRBV3-1/TRBV3-2
J: TRBJ2-1
DNA: TGTGCCAGCAGCCCTGGGTGGGCCAACAATGAGCAGTTCTTC
CDR3: CASSPGWANNEQFF

length: 17
D: TRBD2
size: NA
V: TRBV4-2
J: TRBJ2-1
DNA: TGTGCCAGCAGCCAAGATTGGCAGGGAGGGTCCTACAATGAGCAGTTCTTC
CDR3: CASSQDWQGGSYNEQFF

length: 12
D: NA
size: NA
V: TRBV7-8
J: TRBJ2-2
DNA: TGTGCCAGCAGCTTAGGAGGAAGGGAGCTGTTTTTT
CDR3: CASSLGGRELFF

length: 12
D: NA
size: NA
V: TRBV29-1
J: TRBJ1-1
DNA: TGCAGCGTTGAAAAATATAGGGGGGAAGCTTTCTTT
CDR3: CSVEKYRGEAFF

length: 15
D: NA
size: NA
V: TRBV28
J: TRBJ1-1
DNA: TGTGCCAGCAGCTTCATGTTCGGGGGTAACACTGAAGCTTTCTTT
CDR3: CASSFMFGGNTEAFF

length: 16
D: NA
size: NA
V: TRBV28
J: TRBJ2-3
DNA: TGTGCCAGCAGTTTAAGAGGAGGCGGAAACGGAGATACGCAGTATTTT
CDR3: CASSLRGGGNGDTQYF

length: 13
D: TRBD1
size: NA
V: TRBV12-3/TRBV12-4
J: TRBJ1-2
DNA: TGTGCCAGCAGTTGGACAGGGTACTATGGCTACACCTTC
CDR3: CASSWTGYYGYTF

length: 12
D: NA
size: NA
V: TRBV3-1/TRBV3-2
J: TRBJ2-3
DNA: TGTGCCAGCAGCCCCACAGGGAGTACGCAGTATTTT
CDR3: CASSPTGSTQYF

length: 13
D: NA
size: NA
V: TRBV7-3
J: TRBJ1-1
DNA: TGTGCCAGCAGCCCCTCCTCGAACACTGAAGCTTTCTTT
CDR3: CASSPSSNTEAFF

length: 16
D: NA
size: NA
V: TRBV5-8
J: TRBJ1-2
DNA: TGTGCCAGCAGCCCCCGGTGGGGAGAGCGGGGGAGTGGCTACACCTTC
CDR3: CASSPRWGERGSGYTF

length: 13
D: TRBD1
size: NA
V: TRBV12-3/TRBV12-4
J: TRBJ1-1
DNA: TGTGCCAGCAGTCAGGACAGGGCCTTAACGGCTTTCTTT
CDR3: CASSQDRALTAFF

length: 15
D: NA
size: NA
V: TRBV7-9
J: TRBJ1-5
DNA: TGTGCCAGCAGCTCAGGGGCCCTTAGCAATCAGCCCCAGCATTTT
CDR3: CASSSGALSNQPQHF

length: 14
D: TRBD1
size: NA
V: TRBV7-2
J: TRBJ2-7
DNA: TGTGCCAGCAGCTCCTCGACAGGGGTCTACGAGCAGTACTTC
CDR3: CASSSSTGVYEQYF

length: 14
D: TRBD1
size: NA
V: TRBV5-6
J: TRBJ1-1
DNA: TGTGCCAGCAGCCCGCCCGGACAGGACACTGAAGCTTTCTTT
CDR3: CASSPPGQDTEAFF

length: 13
D: NA
size: few
V: TRBV18
J: TRBJ1-1
DNA: TGTGCCAGCTCGCTAGACTTGTATACTGAAGCTTTCTTT
CDR3: CASSLDLYTEAFF

length: 14
D: TRBD2
size: NA
V: TRBV30
J: TRBJ2-1
DNA: TGTGCCTGGAGGGATAGCGGGGGGGCCAATGAGCAGTTCTTC
CDR3: CAWRDSGGANEQFF

length: 17
D: NA
size: once
V: TRBV5-8
J: TRBJ1-2
DNA: TGTGCCAGCAGCTTGACCTTAGATCTGACAGTGAACTATGGCTACACCTTC
CDR3: CASSLTLDLTVNYGYTF

length: 15
D: NA
size: NA
V: TRBV4-1
J: TRBJ2-7
DNA: TGCGCCAGCAGCCAAGGTTGGCAGGGTATGTACGAGCAGTACTTC
CDR3: CASSQGWQGMYEQYF

length: 15
D: NA
size: NA
V: TRBV4-2
J: TRBJ1-6
DNA: TGTGCCAGCAGCCAAGGGCTTGGAGGGGTCTCACCCCTCCACTTT
CDR3: CASSQGLGGVSPLHF

length: 14
D: NA
size: NA
V: TRBV9
J: TRBJ2-5
DNA: TGTGCCAGCAGCGTAGGCCTAGCCCAAGAGACCCAGTACTTC
CDR3: CASSVGLAQETQYF

length: 13
D: NA
size: once
V: TRBV2
J: TRBJ1-5
DNA: TGTGCCAGCAGTGAGGGGAGGGATCAGCCCCAGCATTTT
CDR3: CASSEGRDQPQHF

length: 13
D: NA
size: NA
V: TRBV3-1/TRBV3-2
J: TRBJ1-2
DNA: TGTGCCAGCAGCCCCCCAGGGGATTATGGCTACACCTTC
CDR3: CASSPPGDYGYTF

length: 14
D: TRBD1
size: NA
V: TRBV5-1
J: TRBJ2-7
DNA: TGCGCCAGCAATGCCCAACAGGGGGCACACGAGCAGTACTTC
CDR3: CASNAQQGAHEQYF

length: 15
D: NA
size: NA
V: TRBV6-6
J: TRBJ2-7
DNA: TGTGCCAGCAGTTACTACCCCGGAGATCTTTACGAGCAGTACTTC
CDR3: CASSYYPGDLYEQYF

length: 13
D: TRBD1
size: NA
V: TRBV19
J: TRBJ2-7
DNA: TGTGCCACCTCAACAGGGGGAGCCTACGAGCAGTACTTC
CDR3: CATSTGGAYEQYF